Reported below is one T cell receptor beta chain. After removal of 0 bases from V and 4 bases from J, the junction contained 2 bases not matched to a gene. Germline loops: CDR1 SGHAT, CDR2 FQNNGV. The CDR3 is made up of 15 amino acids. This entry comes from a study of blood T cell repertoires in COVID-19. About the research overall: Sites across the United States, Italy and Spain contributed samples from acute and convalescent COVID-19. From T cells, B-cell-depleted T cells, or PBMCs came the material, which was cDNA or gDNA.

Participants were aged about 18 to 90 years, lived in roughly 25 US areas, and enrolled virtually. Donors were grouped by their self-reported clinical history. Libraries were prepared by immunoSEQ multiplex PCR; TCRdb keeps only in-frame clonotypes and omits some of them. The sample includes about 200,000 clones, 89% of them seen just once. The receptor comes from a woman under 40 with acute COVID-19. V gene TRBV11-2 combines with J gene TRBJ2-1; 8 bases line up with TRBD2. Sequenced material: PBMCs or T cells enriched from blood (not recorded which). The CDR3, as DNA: TGTGCCAGCAGCTTAGATAGCGGGGTTTACAATGAGCAGTTCTTC. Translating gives CASSLDSGVYNEQFF.